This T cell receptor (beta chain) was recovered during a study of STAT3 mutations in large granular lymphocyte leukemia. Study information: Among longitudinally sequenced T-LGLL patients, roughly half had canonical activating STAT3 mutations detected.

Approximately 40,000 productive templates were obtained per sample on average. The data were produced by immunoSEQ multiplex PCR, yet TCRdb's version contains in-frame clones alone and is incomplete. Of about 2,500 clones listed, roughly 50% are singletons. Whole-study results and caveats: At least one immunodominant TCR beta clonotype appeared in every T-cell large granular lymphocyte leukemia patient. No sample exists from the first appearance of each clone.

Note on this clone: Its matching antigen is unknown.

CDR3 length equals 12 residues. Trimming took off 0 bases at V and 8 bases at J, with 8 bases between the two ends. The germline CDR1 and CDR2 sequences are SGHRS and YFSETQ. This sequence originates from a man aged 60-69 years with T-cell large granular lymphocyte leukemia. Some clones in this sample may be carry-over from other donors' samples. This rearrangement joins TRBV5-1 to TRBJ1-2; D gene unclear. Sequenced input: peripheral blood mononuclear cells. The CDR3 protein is CASSLGGGGYTF. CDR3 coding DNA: TGCGCCAGCAGCTTGGGAGGCGGAGGCTACACCTTC.